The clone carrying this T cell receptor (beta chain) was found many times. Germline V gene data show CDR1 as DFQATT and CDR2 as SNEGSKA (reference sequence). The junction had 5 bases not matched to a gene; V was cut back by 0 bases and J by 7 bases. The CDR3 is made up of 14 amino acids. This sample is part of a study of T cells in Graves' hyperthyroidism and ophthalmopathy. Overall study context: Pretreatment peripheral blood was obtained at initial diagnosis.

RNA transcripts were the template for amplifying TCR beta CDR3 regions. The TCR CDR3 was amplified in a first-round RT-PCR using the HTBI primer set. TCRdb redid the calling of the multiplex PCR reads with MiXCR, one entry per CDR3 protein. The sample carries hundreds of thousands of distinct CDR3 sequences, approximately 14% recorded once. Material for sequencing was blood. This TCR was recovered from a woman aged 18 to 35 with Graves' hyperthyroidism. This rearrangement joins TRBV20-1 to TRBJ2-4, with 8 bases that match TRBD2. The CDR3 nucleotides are TGCAGTGCTAGAGACGGGAGGGGCTCGAACATTCAGTACTTC. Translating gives CSARDGRGSNIQYF.